These 20 T cell receptor beta chains share one sample of origin, sequenced in a study of blood T cell repertoires in COVID-19. TCRdb keeps only in-frame clones here, not all; method: immunoSEQ multiplex PCR. In the table there are about 180,000 clones, about nine tenths of which are singletons. The specimen was PBMCs or T cells enriched from blood (not recorded which). Source of these receptors: a woman younger than 35 who had recovered from COVID-19.

This chain uses TRBV7-2 with TRBJ2-5; 8 nucleotides line up with TRBD2. Germline V CDR1 and CDR2: SGHTA, FQGNSA. V lost 4 bases and J lost 5; bases outside the gene matches: 6. The CDR3 contains 14 residues. The CDR3: CASSSAGGWETQYF. The CDR3 DNA reads as TGTGCCAGCAGCTCGGCGGGGGGTTGGGAGACCCAGTACTTC. Supplemented by reference TRBV7-2 and TRBJ2-5, the full variable domain reads GAGVSQSPSNKVTEKGKDVELRCDPISGHTALYWYRQSLGQGLEFLIYFQGNSAPDKSGLPSDRFSAERTGGSVSTLTIQRTQQEDSAVYLCASSSAGGWETQYFGPGTRLLVL.

The chain uses TRBV28 and TRBJ1-4, with D uncertain. V shed 4 bases and J shed 8 bases, with 17 bases lying between them. The CDR3 extends over 15 amino acids. Germline V lookup: CDR1 MDHEN, CDR2 SYDVKM. The CDR3 spells CASSSPGPQREKLFF. The CDR3 DNA follows: TGTGCCAGCAGTTCCCCGGGCCCACAGCGGGAAAAACTGTTTTTT.

Notes on this clone: In the same sample, other DNA sequences code for this CDR3. The J gene is TRBJ2-7, the V gene TRBV19, with TRBD1 matching over 8 bases. V trimming: 3 bases; J trimming: 2 bases; junction bases outside the gene matches: 3. CDR1 and CDR2 (germline): LNHDA, SQIVND (reference sequence). The CDR3 sequence is 14 residues long. The chain's CDR3 is CASSIGTGTYEQYF. For the CDR3, the DNA is TGTGCCAGTAGTATCGGGACAGGAACCTACGAGCAGTACTTC.

The CDR3 DNA follows: TGTGCCAGCAGCTTACGGTCGTTTCACGGAGAGACCCAGTACTTC. Amino acid sequence: CASSLRSFHGETQYF. This sequence joins TRBV7-2 and TRBJ2-5; no reliable D call. The CDR3 has 15 residues. Germline CDR1 SGHTA, CDR2 FQGNSA. Trimming removed 2 bases at V and 4 bases at J, with 14 bases between.

The chain links TRBV20-1 to TRBJ2-5, with 9 nucleotides matching TRBD2. After removal of 3 bases from V and 3 bases from J, the junction contained 11 bases not matched to a gene. CDR3 length equals 16 residues. Germline CDR1 DFQATT, CDR2 SNEGSKA (reference sequence). The CDR3 DNA reads as TGCAGTGCTAGTACGGCGGGAGGGCCTATTGAAGAGACCCAGTACTTC. This translates into CSASTAGGPIEETQYF.

The rearrangement joins TRBV7-9 to TRBJ1-4; 9 bases fit TRBD1. There are 15 residues in the CDR3. Germline loops: CDR1 SEHNR, CDR2 FQNEAQ (reference sequence). V shed 5 bases, J shed 7 bases, and the junction held 8 bases outside the gene matches. The CDR3 region is CASSGDRASGEKLFF. The DNA for the CDR3 is TGTGCCAGCAGCGGGGACAGGGCGTCTGGTGAAAAACTGTTTTTT. Supplemented by reference TRBV7-9 and TRBJ1-4, the full variable domain reads DTGVSQNPRHKITKRGQNVTFRCDPISEHNRLYWYRQTLGQGPEFLTYFQNEAQLEKSRLLSDRFSAERPKGSFSTLEIQRTEQGDSAMYLCASSGDRASGEKLFFGSGTQLSVL.

CDR3 sequence reads: CASNEGGGYNEQFF. DNA for the CDR3: TGTGCCAGCAACGAGGGTGGTGGATACAATGAGCAGTTCTTC. J is TRBJ2-1 and V is TRBV9; D possibly corresponds to TRBD2 (5 bases). CDR1 and CDR2 (germline): SGDLS, YYNGEE. Deletions cut 6 bases from V and 4 bases from J, with 14 bases between. The CDR3 has 14 residues.

The chain employs TRBV19 and TRBJ2-7, with D possibly TRBD1 on 6 matching bases. Looked up from germline, CDR1 is LNHDA and CDR2 is SQIVND (reference sequence). Trimming removed 4 bases from V and 4 bases from J, with 14 bases in between. This CDR3 has 14 amino acids. CDR3 loop: CASSTPGTTYEQYF. The CDR3 DNA reads as TGTGCCAGTAGTACCCCCGGGACAACTTACGAGCAGTACTTC.

V usage is TRBV29-1 and J usage is TRBJ2-3; D is uncertain. The CDR3 consists of 12 residues. V was trimmed by 1 base and J by 5 bases, leaving 7 bases between them. The germline gives CDR1 SQVTM, CDR2 ANQGSEA. The CDR3 is CSVEVGGDTQYF. CDR3 nucleotide sequence: TGCAGCGTTGAAGTCGGTGGAGATACGCAGTATTTT.

This chain joins TRBV6-5 and TRBJ1-1; possible D gene TRBD1, 5 bases. Germline V lookup: CDR1 MNHEY, CDR2 SVGAGI. This CDR3 contains 14 residues. V was clipped by 4 bases and J by 3 bases, with 12 bases between them. In DNA, the CDR3 is TGTGCCAGCAGTTGGGATAGGGGATACACTGAAGCTTTCTTT. The encoded protein is CASSWDRGYTEAFF.

J is TRBJ1-1 and V is TRBV4-3; D unresolved. Germline CDR1 reads LGHNA; CDR2 reads YSLEER. Deletions cut 1 base from V and 4 bases from J, with 7 bases between. This CDR3 is 13 amino acids long. CDR3 DNA sequence: TGCGCCAGCAGCCAAGCTTCAGGCACTGAAGCTTTCTTT. Residues: CASSQASGTEAFF.

The chain recombines TRBV4-1 with TRBJ1-5; the D gene is possibly TRBD1 (5 bases). Germline V lookup: CDR1 MGHRA, CDR2 YSYEKL. CDR3 length: 16 amino acids. With 2 bases removed from V and 4 bases from J, the gap between germline ends came to 15 bases. The CDR3: CASSQIGTGLNQPQHF. The CDR3 nucleotides read TGCGCCAGCAGCCAAATTGGGACGGGACTTAATCAGCCCCAGCATTTT.

This chain links TRBV5-4 with TRBJ2-5, with D possibly TRBD1 on 5 matching bases. CDR1 is SGHNT, CDR2 YYREEE, per germline (reference sequence). The V and J ends lost 3 bases and 2 bases respectively, with 14 bases between them. There are 15 residues in the CDR3. The CDR3 coding sequence is TGTGCCAGCAGCTCGCTGACAGAAAGTCAAGAGACCCAGTACTTC. Translation: CASSSLTESQETQYF.

This clone was seen only once. The J gene is TRBJ1-1, the V gene TRBV7-9, with 7 nucleotides matching TRBD1. The CDR3 runs 15 residues. The germline gives CDR1 SEHNR, CDR2 FQNEAQ (reference sequence). J gave up 0 bases and V 6 bases, and 7 bases lay outside the gene matches. The CDR3 protein is CASRWQGQLNTEAFF. The CDR3 bases are TGTGCCAGCAGGTGGCAGGGACAGCTGAACACTGAAGCTTTCTTT.

V is TRBV7-9 and J is TRBJ2-1; TRBD1 matches 8 bases. The CDR3 runs to 15 residues. Germline V gene data show CDR1 as SEHNR and CDR2 as FQNEAQ (reference sequence). V was clipped by 1 base and J by 5 bases; unmatched bases: 4. The DNA of the CDR3 is TGTGCCAGCAGCTTAGGTCTGACAGGGGACAATGAGCAGTTCTTC. It yields the protein CASSLGLTGDNEQFF.

The J gene is TRBJ1-2, the V gene TRBV11-2; 11 positions agree with TRBD1. V lost 4 bases, J lost 7 bases, and 8 bases stayed unmatched. The CDR3 runs to 15 residues. Per germline, CDR1 SGHAT and CDR2 FQNNGV. DNA for the CDR3: TGTGCCAGCAGCTCAGTAGGGACAGGGGGTTTTGGCTACACCTTC. Residues: CASSSVGTGGFGYTF.

This chain connects TRBV11-2 to TRBJ2-7; TRBD1 is a possible D gene (6 bases). The V gene lost 5 bases and the J gene lost 6 bases, with 20 bases spanning the gap. Germline lookup yields CDR1 SGHAT and CDR2 FQNNGV. This CDR3 is 15 amino acids long. The CDR3 protein is CASSRPTGSLGEQYF. CDR3 coding DNA: TGTGCCAGCAGCCGCCCTACAGGGTCCCTGGGCGAGCAGTACTTC.

The chain has TRBV28 and TRBJ2-1; 9 bases agree with TRBD2. Trimming removed 0 bases from V and 9 bases from J; junction bases left unmatched: 6. The CDR3 totals 15 residues. Germline V lookup: CDR1 MDHEN, CDR2 SYDVKM. The CDR3 loop is CASSLWREGLVEQFF. For the CDR3, the DNA is TGTGCCAGCAGTTTATGGCGGGAGGGCCTCGTTGAGCAGTTCTTC.

This chain joins TRBV4-3 and TRBJ1-2; D gene unclear. Between the trimmed V and J ends, which lost 1 base and 6 bases, there was a span of 15 bases. The germline gives CDR1 LGHNA, CDR2 YSLEER. The CDR3 covers 15 residues. The CDR3 nucleotides are TGCGCCAGCAGCCAAGGTAATGGCGGATCCCATGGCTACACCTTC. This translates into CASSQGNGGSHGYTF.

The chain joins TRBV28 to TRBJ1-2; perhaps TRBD1 as D (6 bases). V was cut by 6 bases and J by 4 bases, with 15 bases left in between. The CDR3 is 14 amino acids. Germline CDR1 MDHEN, CDR2 SYDVKM. In nucleotides, the CDR3 is TGTGCCAGCAGCCCATCCCCAGGGGTCTATGGCTACACCTTC. Residues: CASSPSPGVYGYTF.